What follows describes a single TCR beta chain. What it binds is not known. The data belong to a study of shared clonotypes between healthy human individuals. V lost 5 bases and J 6 bases, leaving 5 bases between the germline ends. The CDR3 covers 11 residues. Germline values: CDR1 SEHNR, CDR2 FQNEAQ (reference sequence). Study-wide results and limits: The four-donor shared clonotypes exceeded non-shared clonotypes in generation probability, with non-shared ones scoring lower.

Only CD45RO-negative cells positively selected for CCR7 counted as naive CD8 cells, so terminally differentiated effector memory CD45RA+ cells were excluded. Adult donors, all healthy and HIV-negative, had no recent acute infections or vaccinations. Repertoires were generated with immunoSEQ multiplex PCR, while TCRdb's copy carries only in-frame clones and drops some. The sample yields around 2,000,000 clones, less than 95% seen once. V and J are TRBV7-9 and TRBJ2-1; D is undetermined. The sequenced sample consisted of naive CD8+ T cells sorted from blood. The clonotype originates from a man aged 18 to 35 in good health. The CDR3: CASSGPNEQFF. CDR3 in DNA: TGTGCCAGCAGCGGCCCCAATGAGCAGTTCTTC.